This is a list of T cell receptor beta chains from one sample in a study of OX40 agonist ivuxolimab in advanced cancers. Repertoires were generated with immunoSEQ multiplex PCR, while TCRdb's copy carries only in-frame clones and drops some. The sample lists tens of thousands of clones, roughly 79% occurring once. The material sequenced was CD4+ or CD8+ T cells sorted from blood, taken in a trial of the OX40 agonist ivuxolimab. The receptors were sampled from an adult with an advanced solid tumor such as melanoma, head and neck, liver or kidney cancer. The CDR3 runs from the conserved cysteine through the conserved F or W. A D gene is named only where the DNA matches it firmly. Expanded clones get a size class; other rows say once, few or many, or leave the size out.

D gene: -; clone size: once; V gene: TRBV5-4; J gene: TRBJ1-5; CDR3 protein: CASSIRFPADQPQHF; CDR3 DNA: TGTGCCAGCAGCATACGGTTCCCGGCCGATCAGCCCCAGCATTTT
D gene: -; clone size: once; V gene: TRBV7-9; J gene: TRBJ1-2; CDR3 protein: CASSPPGNYGYTF; CDR3 DNA: TGTGCCAGCAGCCCTCCAGGGAACTATGGCTACACCTTC
D gene: -; clone size: -; V gene: TRBV7-2; J gene: TRBJ2-4; CDR3 protein: CASSLGESRKGNIQYF; CDR3 DNA: TGTGCCAGCAGCTTAGGAGAATCAAGGAAGGGTAACATTCAGTACTTC
D gene: -; clone size: -; V gene: TRBV9; J gene: TRBJ1-1; CDR3 protein: CASRGGDTEAFF; CDR3 DNA: TGTGCCAGCAGAGGGGGGGACACTGAAGCTTTCTTT
D gene: TRBD1; clone size: -; V gene: TRBV7-3; J gene: TRBJ2-1; CDR3 protein: CASSLASGGIYNEQFF; CDR3 DNA: TGTGCCAGCAGCTTAGCTTCAGGGGGCATCTACAATGAGCAGTTCTTC
D gene: TRBD1; clone size: -; V gene: TRBV9; J gene: TRBJ2-5; CDR3 protein: CASSPLKDRVQETQYF; CDR3 DNA: TGTGCCAGCAGCCCCCTAAAGGACAGGGTCCAAGAGACCCAGTACTTC
D gene: -; clone size: -; V gene: TRBV5-1; J gene: TRBJ1-3; CDR3 protein: CASSPGGNTIYF; CDR3 DNA: TGCGCCAGCAGCCCCGGGGGAAACACCATATATTTT
D gene: -; clone size: -; V gene: TRBV5-6; J gene: TRBJ2-1; CDR3 protein: CASSPRRGGSYNEQFF; CDR3 DNA: TGTGCCAGCAGCCCCCGGAGGGGTGGATCCTACAATGAGCAGTTCTTC
D gene: -; clone size: -; V gene: TRBV5-5; J gene: TRBJ1-1; CDR3 protein: CASSWGIYTEAFF; CDR3 DNA: TGTGCCAGCAGCTGGGGGATTTACACTGAAGCTTTCTTT
D gene: -; clone size: -; V gene: TRBV5-1; J gene: TRBJ1-1; CDR3 protein: CASSLDLGTTEAFF; CDR3 DNA: TGCGCCAGCAGCTTGGATTTGGGGACCACTGAAGCTTTCTTT
D gene: -; clone size: -; V gene: TRBV28; J gene: TRBJ2-7; CDR3 protein: CASSFQGSVYEQYF; CDR3 DNA: TGTGCCAGCAGTTTTCAAGGGAGTGTTTACGAGCAGTACTTC
D gene: -; clone size: -; V gene: TRBV6-5; J gene: TRBJ1-2; CDR3 protein: CASSYHTGPGYGYTF; CDR3 DNA: TGTGCCAGCAGTTATCATACGGGACCTGGCTATGGCTACACCTTC
D gene: -; clone size: -; V gene: TRBV7-7; J gene: TRBJ2-2; CDR3 protein: CASSARLGVDTGELFF; CDR3 DNA: TGTGCCAGCAGCGCGAGGCTGGGGGTAGACACCGGGGAGCTGTTTTTT
D gene: -; clone size: -; V gene: TRBV7-6; J gene: TRBJ2-2; CDR3 protein: CASSLAGAGELFF; CDR3 DNA: TGTGCCAGCAGCTTAGCAGGGGCCGGGGAGCTGTTTTTT
D gene: -; clone size: -; V gene: TRBV9; J gene: TRBJ2-3; CDR3 protein: CASSSGWDGDTQYF; CDR3 DNA: TGTGCCAGCAGCAGCGGGTGGGATGGAGATACGCAGTATTTT
D gene: -; clone size: -; V gene: TRBV7-9; J gene: TRBJ1-2; CDR3 protein: CASSFSGTTYGYTF; CDR3 DNA: TGTGCCAGCAGCTTTTCCGGGACAACCTATGGCTACACCTTC
D gene: TRBD2; clone size: -; V gene: TRBV5-6; J gene: TRBJ2-7; CDR3 protein: CASSPASGVSYEQYF; CDR3 DNA: TGTGCCAGCAGCCCCGCTAGCGGGGTTTCCTACGAGCAGTACTTC
D gene: TRBD1; clone size: -; V gene: TRBV13; J gene: TRBJ2-7; CDR3 protein: CASSGGTGPTSYEQYF; CDR3 DNA: TGTGCCAGCAGCGGGGGGACAGGACCCACCTCCTACGAGCAGTACTTC
D gene: -; clone size: once; V gene: TRBV10-2; J gene: TRBJ2-2; CDR3 protein: CATGAGELFF; CDR3 DNA: TGCGCCACAGGAGCCGGGGAGCTGTTTTTT
D gene: -; clone size: -; V gene: TRBV27; J gene: TRBJ1-1; CDR3 protein: CASSLVSRTEAFF; CDR3 DNA: TGTGCCAGCAGTTTAGTCAGTAGGACCGAAGCTTTCTTT
D gene: TRBD1; clone size: few; V gene: TRBV6-5; J gene: TRBJ1-5; CDR3 protein: CASSYSRTGGGPQHF; CDR3 DNA: TGTGCCAGCAGTTACTCTCGAACAGGGGGAGGGCCCCAGCATTTT
D gene: -; clone size: -; V gene: TRBV5-1; J gene: TRBJ2-3; CDR3 protein: CASGETGTYTDTQYF; CDR3 DNA: TGCGCCAGCGGGGAGACAGGGACTTACACAGATACGCAGTATTTT
D gene: -; clone size: medium-sized; V gene: TRBV7-9; J gene: TRBJ2-1; CDR3 protein: CASSPLGTYGGNEQFF; CDR3 DNA: TGTGCCAGCAGCCCCCTGGGTACCTATGGGGGCAATGAGCAGTTCTTC
D gene: -; clone size: -; V gene: TRBV7-2; J gene: TRBJ2-7; CDR3 protein: CASSLLGNGQYEQYF; CDR3 DNA: TGTGCCAGCAGTTTACTGGGTAATGGACAGTACGAGCAGTACTTC
D gene: -; clone size: -; V gene: TRBV19; J gene: TRBJ1-5; CDR3 protein: CASSIDQPPGAYQPQHF; CDR3 DNA: TGTGCCAGTAGTATAGATCAGCCCCCGGGCGCGTATCAGCCCCAGCATTTT
D gene: -; clone size: few; V gene: TRBV7-9; J gene: TRBJ1-5; CDR3 protein: CASSLAGGFWPQHF; CDR3 DNA: TGTGCCAGCAGCTTGGCTGGGGGGTTTTGGCCCCAGCATTTT
D gene: -; clone size: -; V gene: TRBV30; J gene: TRBJ1-2; CDR3 protein: CASSTGQVRYTF; CDR3 DNA: TGTGCCTCCAGTACCGGACAAGTTCGGTACACCTTC
D gene: TRBD1; clone size: -; V gene: TRBV9; J gene: TRBJ1-1; CDR3 protein: CASSVYTGDEITEAFF; CDR3 DNA: TGTGCCAGCAGTGTTTATACAGGGGATGAGATCACTGAAGCTTTCTTT
D gene: -; clone size: medium-sized; V gene: TRBV7-9; J gene: TRBJ2-2; CDR3 protein: CASSFPNRANTGELFF; CDR3 DNA: TGTGCCAGCAGTTTCCCGAACAGAGCGAACACCGGGGAGCTGTTTTTT
D gene: -; clone size: -; V gene: TRBV5-4; J gene: TRBJ1-2; CDR3 protein: CASSGGWASGGYTF; CDR3 DNA: TGTGCCAGCAGCGGAGGATGGGCTTCCGGGGGCTACACCTTC
D gene: -; clone size: few; V gene: TRBV19; J gene: TRBJ1-2; CDR3 protein: CASGRDPNYGYTF; CDR3 DNA: TGTGCCAGCGGTAGGGACCCTAACTATGGCTACACCTTC
D gene: -; clone size: -; V gene: TRBV27; J gene: TRBJ2-7; CDR3 protein: CASSGRDGAYEQYF; CDR3 DNA: TGTGCCAGCAGTGGGCGGGACGGAGCCTACGAGCAGTACTTC
D gene: -; clone size: -; V gene: TRBV5-6; J gene: TRBJ1-1; CDR3 protein: CASSLSDRDGLGNTEAFF; CDR3 DNA: TGTGCCAGCAGCTTGTCCGACCGGGACGGACTTGGAAACACTGAAGCTTTCTTT
D gene: TRBD2; clone size: few; V gene: TRBV13; J gene: TRBJ2-4; CDR3 protein: CASSPGTSGGLEAKNIQYF; CDR3 DNA: TGTGCCAGCAGCCCAGGGACTAGCGGGGGGCTAGAGGCCAAAAACATTCAGTACTTC
D gene: -; clone size: many; V gene: TRBV11-3; J gene: TRBJ2-3; CDR3 protein: CASSSWADTQYF; CDR3 DNA: TGTGCCAGCAGCTCGTGGGCAGATACGCAGTATTTT
D gene: -; clone size: -; V gene: TRBV21-1; J gene: TRBJ1-1; CDR3 protein: CASSLGLMNTEAFF; CDR3 DNA: TGTGCCAGCAGTCTCGGCCTCATGAACACTGAAGCTTTCTTT
D gene: TRBD2; clone size: -; V gene: TRBV13; J gene: TRBJ2-7; CDR3 protein: CASSPPLAGLYEQYF; CDR3 DNA: TGTGCCAGCAGCCCCCCCCTGGCGGGACTATACGAGCAGTACTTC
D gene: TRBD2; clone size: -; V gene: TRBV6-1; J gene: TRBJ2-1; CDR3 protein: CASSVGTSAEYEQFF; CDR3 DNA: TGTGCCAGCAGTGTCGGGACTAGCGCGGAGTATGAGCAGTTCTTC
D gene: TRBD2; clone size: -; V gene: TRBV7-3; J gene: TRBJ2-1; CDR3 protein: CASSWDLAGNEQFF; CDR3 DNA: TGTGCCAGCAGCTGGGACCTAGCGGGCAATGAGCAGTTCTTC
D gene: -; clone size: -; V gene: TRBV4-1; J gene: TRBJ2-7; CDR3 protein: CASSQDRTYEQYF; CDR3 DNA: TGCGCCAGCAGCCAAGATCGGACCTACGAGCAGTACTTC
D gene: -; clone size: -; V gene: TRBV6-4; J gene: TRBJ1-1; CDR3 protein: CARPSGGGDTEAFF; CDR3 DNA: TGTGCCAGACCCTCCGGGGGCGGGGACACTGAAGCTTTCTTT